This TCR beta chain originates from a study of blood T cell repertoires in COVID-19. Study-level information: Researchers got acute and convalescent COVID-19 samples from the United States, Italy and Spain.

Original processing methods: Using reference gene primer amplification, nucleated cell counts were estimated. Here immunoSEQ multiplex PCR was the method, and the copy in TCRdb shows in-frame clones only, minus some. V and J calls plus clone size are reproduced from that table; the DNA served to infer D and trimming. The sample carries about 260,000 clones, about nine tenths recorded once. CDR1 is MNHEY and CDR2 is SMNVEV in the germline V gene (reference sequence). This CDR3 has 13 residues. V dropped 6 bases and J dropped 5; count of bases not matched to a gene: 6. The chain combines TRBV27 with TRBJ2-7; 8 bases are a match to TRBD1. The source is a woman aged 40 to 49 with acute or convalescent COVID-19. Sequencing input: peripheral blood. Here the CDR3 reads CASRRTGNDEQYV. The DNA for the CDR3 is TGTGCCAGCAGAAGGACAGGGAACGACGAGCAGTACGTC.